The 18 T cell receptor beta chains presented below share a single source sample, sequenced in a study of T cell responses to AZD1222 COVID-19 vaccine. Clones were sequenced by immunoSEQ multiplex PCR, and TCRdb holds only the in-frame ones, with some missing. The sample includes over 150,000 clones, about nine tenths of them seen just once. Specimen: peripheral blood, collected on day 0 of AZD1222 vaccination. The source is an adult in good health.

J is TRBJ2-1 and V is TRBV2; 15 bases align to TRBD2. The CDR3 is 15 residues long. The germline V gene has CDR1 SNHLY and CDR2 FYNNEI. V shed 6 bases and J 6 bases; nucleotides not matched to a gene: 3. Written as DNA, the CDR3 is TGTGCCAGCAGGCTGGGACTAGCGGGAGGCAATGAGCAGTTCTTC. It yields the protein CASRLGLAGGNEQFF.

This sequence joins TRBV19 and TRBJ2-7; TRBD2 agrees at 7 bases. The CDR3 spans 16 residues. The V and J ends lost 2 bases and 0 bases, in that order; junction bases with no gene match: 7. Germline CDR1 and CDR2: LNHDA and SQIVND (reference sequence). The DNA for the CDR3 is TGTGCCAGTAGTATAAGGCTAGCGGCCAGCTCCTACGAGCAGTACTTC. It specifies CASSIRLAASSYEQYF.

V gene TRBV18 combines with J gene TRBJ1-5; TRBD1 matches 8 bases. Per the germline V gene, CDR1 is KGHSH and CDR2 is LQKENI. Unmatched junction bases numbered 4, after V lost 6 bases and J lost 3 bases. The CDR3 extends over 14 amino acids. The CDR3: CASSPDRDNQPQHF. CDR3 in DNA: TGTGCCAGCTCCCCGGACAGGGACAATCAGCCCCAGCATTTT.

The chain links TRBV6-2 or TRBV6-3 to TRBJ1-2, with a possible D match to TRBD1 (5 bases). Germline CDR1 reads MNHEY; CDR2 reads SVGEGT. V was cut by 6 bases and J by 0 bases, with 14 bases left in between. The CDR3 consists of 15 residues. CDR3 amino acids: CASSNYRTPNYGYTF. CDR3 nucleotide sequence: TGTGCCAGCAGCAACTACAGGACGCCTAACTATGGCTACACCTTC.

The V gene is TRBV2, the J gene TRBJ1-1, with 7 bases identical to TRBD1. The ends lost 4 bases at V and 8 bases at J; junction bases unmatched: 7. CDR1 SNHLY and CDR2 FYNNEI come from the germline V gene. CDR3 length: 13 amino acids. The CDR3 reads CASSAQGIQEAFF. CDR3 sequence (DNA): TGTGCCAGCAGTGCACAGGGGATTCAAGAAGCTTTCTTT.

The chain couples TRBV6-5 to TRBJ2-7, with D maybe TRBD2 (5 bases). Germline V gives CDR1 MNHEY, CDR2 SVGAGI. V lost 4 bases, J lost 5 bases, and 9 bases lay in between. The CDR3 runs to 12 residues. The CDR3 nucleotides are TGTGCCAGCAGTTTCCAGAGGGACGAGCAGTACTTC. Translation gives CASSFQRDEQYF.

In DNA form, the CDR3 reads TGTGCCAGCAGCCTAGCGCGAGACAGGGGAAAATTGAACACTGAAGCTTTCTTT. This codes for CASSLARDRGKLNTEAFF. The rearrangement links TRBV14 to TRBJ1-1; 8 positions agree with TRBD1. Trimming at V came to 4 bases and at J to 0 bases, leaving 13 bases not matched to a gene. There are 18 residues in the CDR3. Germline-derived CDR1 and CDR2 are SGHDN and FVKESK.

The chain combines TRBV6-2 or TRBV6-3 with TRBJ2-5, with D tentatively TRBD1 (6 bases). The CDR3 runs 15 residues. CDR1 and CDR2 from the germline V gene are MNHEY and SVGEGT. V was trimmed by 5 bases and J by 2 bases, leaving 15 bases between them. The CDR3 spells CASSPRGQGQETQYF. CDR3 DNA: TGTGCCAGCAGTCCCCGTGGGCAGGGGCAAGAGACCCAGTACTTC.

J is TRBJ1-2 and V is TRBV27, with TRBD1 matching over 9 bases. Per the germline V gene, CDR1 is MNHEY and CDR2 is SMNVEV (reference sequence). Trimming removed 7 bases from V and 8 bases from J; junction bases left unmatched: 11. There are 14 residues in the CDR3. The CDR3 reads CASMGTGPLRGYTF. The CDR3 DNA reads TGTGCCAGCATGGGGACAGGGCCCTTGAGGGGCTACACCTTC.

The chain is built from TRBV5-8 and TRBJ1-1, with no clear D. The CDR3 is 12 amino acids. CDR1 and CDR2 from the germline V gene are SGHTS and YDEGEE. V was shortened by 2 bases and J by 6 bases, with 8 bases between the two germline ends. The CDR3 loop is CASSFLRAEAFF. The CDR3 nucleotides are TGTGCCAGCAGCTTTCTACGCGCTGAAGCTTTCTTT.

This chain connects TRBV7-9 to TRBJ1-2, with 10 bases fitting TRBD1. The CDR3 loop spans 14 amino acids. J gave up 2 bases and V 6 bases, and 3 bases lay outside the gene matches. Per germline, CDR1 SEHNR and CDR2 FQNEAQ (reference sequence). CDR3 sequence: CASRRQGANYGYTF. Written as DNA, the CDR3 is TGTGCCAGCAGAAGACAGGGGGCGAACTATGGCTACACCTTC.

The CDR3 reads CASSIYEGKGYTF. The CDR3 nucleotides read TGTGCCAGTAGTATCTATGAGGGAAAGGGCTACACCTTC. The V gene is TRBV19, the J gene TRBJ1-2; no clear D. V was trimmed by 3 bases and J by 8 bases, leaving 13 bases between them. The CDR3 totals 13 residues. Per the germline V gene, CDR1 is LNHDA and CDR2 is SQIVND (reference sequence).

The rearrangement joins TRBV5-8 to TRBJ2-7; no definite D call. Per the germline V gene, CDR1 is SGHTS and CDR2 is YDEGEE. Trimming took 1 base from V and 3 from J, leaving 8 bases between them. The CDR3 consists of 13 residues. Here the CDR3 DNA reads TGTGCCAGCAGCTTGTTTTTGGGCTACGAGCAGTACTTC. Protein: CASSLFLGYEQYF.

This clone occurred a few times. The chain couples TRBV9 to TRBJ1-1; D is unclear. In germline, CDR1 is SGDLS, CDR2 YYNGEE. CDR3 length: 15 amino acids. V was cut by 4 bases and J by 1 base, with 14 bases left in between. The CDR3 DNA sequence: TGTGCCAGCAGCCCGGGCCTGCAAGAGAACACTGAAGCTTTCTTT. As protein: CASSPGLQENTEAFF.

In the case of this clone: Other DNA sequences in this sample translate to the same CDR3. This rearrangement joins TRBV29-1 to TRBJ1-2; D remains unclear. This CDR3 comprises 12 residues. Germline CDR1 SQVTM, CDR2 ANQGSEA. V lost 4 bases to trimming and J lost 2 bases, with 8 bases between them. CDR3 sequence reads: CSVVRVNYGYTF. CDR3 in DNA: TGCAGCGTTGTACGGGTGAACTATGGCTACACCTTC.

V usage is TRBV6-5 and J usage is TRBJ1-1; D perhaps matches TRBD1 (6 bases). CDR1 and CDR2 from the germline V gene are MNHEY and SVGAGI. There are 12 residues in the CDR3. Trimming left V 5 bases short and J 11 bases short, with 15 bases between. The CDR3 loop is CASSPRGARAFF. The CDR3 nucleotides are TGTGCCAGCAGTCCCCGGGGGGCTCGGGCTTTCTTT.

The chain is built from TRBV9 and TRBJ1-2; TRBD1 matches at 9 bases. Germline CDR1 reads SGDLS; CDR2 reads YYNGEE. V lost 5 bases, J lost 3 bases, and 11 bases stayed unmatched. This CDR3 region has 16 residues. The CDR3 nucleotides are TGTGCCAGCAGATCCCCCCGGGGACAGGGTGACTATGGCTACACCTTC. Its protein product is CASRSPRGQGDYGYTF.

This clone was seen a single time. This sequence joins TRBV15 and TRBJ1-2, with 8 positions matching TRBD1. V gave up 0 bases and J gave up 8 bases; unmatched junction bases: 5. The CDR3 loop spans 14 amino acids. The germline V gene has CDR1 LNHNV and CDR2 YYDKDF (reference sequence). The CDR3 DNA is TGTGCCACCAGCAGAGATGGAGCAGGGGGCGGCTACACCTTC. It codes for CATSRDGAGGGYTF.